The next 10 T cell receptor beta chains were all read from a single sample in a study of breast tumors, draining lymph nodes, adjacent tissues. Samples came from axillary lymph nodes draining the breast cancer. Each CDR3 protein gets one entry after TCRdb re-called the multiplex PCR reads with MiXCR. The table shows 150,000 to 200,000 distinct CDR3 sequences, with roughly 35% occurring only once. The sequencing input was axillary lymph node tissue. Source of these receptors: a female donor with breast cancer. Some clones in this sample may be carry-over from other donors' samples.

CDR3 nucleotide sequence: TGCAGTGCCAAACAGACTAGGGGATTAGGAGATACGCAGTTCTTC. Protein: CSAKQTRGLGDTQFF. The J gene is TRBJ2-1, the V gene TRBV20-1; D perhaps matches TRBD2 (6 bases). The germline V and J ends were trimmed by 6 bases and 12 bases, with 27 bases remaining between them. In germline, CDR1 is DFQATT, CDR2 SNEGSKA (reference sequence). This CDR3 region has 15 residues.

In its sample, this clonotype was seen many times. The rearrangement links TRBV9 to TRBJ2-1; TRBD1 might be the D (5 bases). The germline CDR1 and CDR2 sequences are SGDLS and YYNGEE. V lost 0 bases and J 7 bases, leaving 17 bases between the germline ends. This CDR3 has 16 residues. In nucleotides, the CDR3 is TGTGCCAGCAGCGTAGGTCTCCAGGGCTCAGGTAATGAGCAGTTCTTC. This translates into CASSVGLQGSGNEQFF.

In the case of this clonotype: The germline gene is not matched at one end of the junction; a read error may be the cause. The CDR3 protein is CASSPQGTAGEPFF. In DNA, the CDR3 is TGTGCCAGCAGCCCCCAGGGGACCGCCGGGGAGCCGTTTTTT. The rearrangement links TRBV7-3 to TRBJ2-2; D perhaps matches TRBD1 (6 bases). Germline CDR1 SGHTA, CDR2 FQGTGA. This CDR3 has 14 amino acids.

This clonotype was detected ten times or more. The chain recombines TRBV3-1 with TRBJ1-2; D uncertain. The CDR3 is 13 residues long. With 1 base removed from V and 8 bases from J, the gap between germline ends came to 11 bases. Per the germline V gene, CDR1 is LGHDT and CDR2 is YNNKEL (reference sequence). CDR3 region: CASSQAPRQGYTF. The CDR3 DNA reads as TGTGCCAGCAGCCAAGCTCCCCGGCAAGGCTACACCTTC.

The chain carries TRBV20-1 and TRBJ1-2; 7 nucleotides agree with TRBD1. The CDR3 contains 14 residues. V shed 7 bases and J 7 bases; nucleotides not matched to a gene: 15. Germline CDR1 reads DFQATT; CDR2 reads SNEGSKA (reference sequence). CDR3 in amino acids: CSGNRGQVHSGYTF. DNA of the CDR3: TGCAGTGGTAACCGAGGACAGGTCCACTCTGGCTACACCTTC.

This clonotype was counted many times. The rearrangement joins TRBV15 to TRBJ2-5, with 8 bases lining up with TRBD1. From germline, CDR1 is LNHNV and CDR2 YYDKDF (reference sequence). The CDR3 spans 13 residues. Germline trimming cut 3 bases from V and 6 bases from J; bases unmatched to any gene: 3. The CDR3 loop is CATSSNRGKTQYF. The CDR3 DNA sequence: TGTGCCACCAGCAGTAACAGGGGGAAGACCCAGTACTTC.

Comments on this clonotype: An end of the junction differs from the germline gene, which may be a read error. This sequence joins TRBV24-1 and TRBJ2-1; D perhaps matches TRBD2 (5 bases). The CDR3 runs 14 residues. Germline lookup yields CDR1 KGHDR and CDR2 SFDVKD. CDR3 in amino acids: CAASGSPLGNEQFF. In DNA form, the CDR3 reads TGTGCCGCCAGTGGTTCGCCACTAGGCAATGAGCAGTTCTTC.

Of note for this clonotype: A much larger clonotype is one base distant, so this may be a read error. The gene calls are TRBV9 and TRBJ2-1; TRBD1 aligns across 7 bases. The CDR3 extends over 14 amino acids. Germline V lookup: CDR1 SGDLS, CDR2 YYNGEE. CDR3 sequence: CASSPQTGSNEQSF. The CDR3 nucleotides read TGTGCCAGCAGCCCACAGACAGGGTCCAATGAGCAGTCCTTC.

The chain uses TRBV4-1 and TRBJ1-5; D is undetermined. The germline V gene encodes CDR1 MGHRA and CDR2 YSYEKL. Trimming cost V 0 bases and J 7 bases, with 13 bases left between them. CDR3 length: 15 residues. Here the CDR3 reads CASSQDGVGRQPQHF. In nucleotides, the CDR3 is TGCGCCAGCAGCCAAGACGGGGTGGGTAGGCAGCCCCAGCATTTT.

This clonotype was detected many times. As DNA, the CDR3 is TGTGCCAGCAGCTTAGGCGGGGAGGGGGAGTACTTC. Protein product: CASSLGGEGEYF. J is TRBJ2-7 and V is TRBV7-2; D is possibly TRBD2 (7 bases). The CDR3 runs 12 residues. The germline V gene encodes CDR1 SGHTA and CDR2 FQGNSA. V lost 1 base and J lost 11, with 12 bases in between. The entire variable domain, with the rest obtained from reference TRBV7-2 and TRBJ2-7, is as follows: GAGVSQSPSNKVTEKGKDVELRCDPISGHTALYWYRQSLGQGLEFLIYFQGNSAPDKSGLPSDRFSAERTGGSVSTLTIQRTQQEDSAVYLCASSLGGEGEYFGPGTRLTVT.